This TCR beta chain was obtained from a study of tumor-infiltrating lymphocytes in localized non-small cell lung cancer. This clone has a handful of counts. Trimming left V 4 bases short and J 9 bases short, with 22 bases between. This CDR3 is built from 16 residues. CDR1 and CDR2 from the germline V gene are MDHEN and SYDVKM. Assay used: immunoSEQ multiplex PCR; TCRdb lists only in-frame clones, some missing. The profile shows roughly 9,900 clones, about three fifths of them singletons. The clonotype originates from a human donor with non-small cell lung cancer. Material for sequencing was lung tumor tissue. This chain links TRBV28 with TRBJ2-1; possibly TRBD2 for D (6 bases). CDR3 nucleotides: TGTGCCAGCAGTTCTCGACTAGGAGGCTCGCAAAGTGAGCAGTTCTTC. This sequence encodes CASSSRLGGSQSEQFF.